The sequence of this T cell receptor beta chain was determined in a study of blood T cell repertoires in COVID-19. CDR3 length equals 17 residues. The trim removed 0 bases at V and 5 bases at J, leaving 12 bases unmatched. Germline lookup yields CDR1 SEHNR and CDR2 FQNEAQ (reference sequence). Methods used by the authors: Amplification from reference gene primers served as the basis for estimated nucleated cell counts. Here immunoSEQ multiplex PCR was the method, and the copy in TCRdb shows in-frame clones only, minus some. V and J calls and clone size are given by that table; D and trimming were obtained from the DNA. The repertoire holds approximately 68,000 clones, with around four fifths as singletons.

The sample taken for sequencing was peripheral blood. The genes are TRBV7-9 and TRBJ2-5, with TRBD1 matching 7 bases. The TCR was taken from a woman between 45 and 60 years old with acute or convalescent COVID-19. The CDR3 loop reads CASSLARGTVPSETQYF. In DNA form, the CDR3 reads TGTGCCAGCAGCTTAGCGCGAGGGACAGTTCCCTCGGAGACCCAGTACTTC.